This T cell receptor (beta chain) appears in the sequencing data of a study of vaccination and CD4 T cells after COVID-19. In its sample, this clonotype was seen a few times. Its specificity is unknown. Treatment of the sample: roughly nine-day PBMC culture with coronavirus spike peptide pools or control peptides (ViraFEST assay). Following expansion of antigen-specific T cells with peptide pools, ViraFEST then sequenced TCRs. Positive PCR results dated from March to December 2020, before the US Alpha, Beta and Delta variants. The authors swapped half the medium for fresh IL-2 medium on days 3 and 7. The CDR3 has 9 amino acids. Per germline, CDR1 DFQATT and CDR2 SNEGSKA (reference sequence). The V and J ends lost 4 bases and 10 bases respectively, with 7 bases between them. The Oncomine TCR Beta short-read assay sequenced DNA from cultured CD4+ T cells. Via MiXCR, TCRdb re-called the PCR reads, giving one row per CDR3 protein. The sample carries roughly 16,000 distinct CDR3 sequences, 44% recorded once.

The clonotype originates from a human donor who had recovered from COVID-19. The rearrangement joins TRBV20-1 to TRBJ1-2; D ambiguous. The sequenced sample consisted of CD4+ T cells from blood, cultured in vitro. CDR3 sequence: CSANRLYTF. The DNA for the CDR3 is TGCAGTGCTAACAGACTCTACACCTTC.